This note documents a single T cell receptor (beta chain) sequence. Its specific antigen is unknown. This may arise from a read error, as a much more abundant clone is one base away. The final CDR3 position lacks the conserved phenylalanine or tryptophan, pointing to a likely read error. In this study, sorted CD4+ and CD8+ T cells from the blood of healthy subjects and of severe aplastic anemia patients had their TCR repertoires deep-sequenced. Ficoll-Paque density gradient centrifugation was used to isolate peripheral blood mononuclear cells. Before DNA was extracted, CD4+ and CD8+ T cells were sorted using either FACS or magnetic beads. CDR1 and CDR2, looked up from the germline V gene, are SGHDT and YYEEEE. The V and J ends are trimmed by 2 bases and 0 bases, leaving 12 bases between them. The CDR3 extends over 17 residues, inclusive of both ends. Only the CDR3 region is kept as DNA, spanning 51 bases read in frame from base 1.

The data are from a study of CD8+CD57+ T cells in acquired aplastic anemia (dated by TCRdb to between 2017 and 2018). Regarding the study in general: On average, sorted CD4+ and CD8+ cells yielded around 3.4 ug of extracted DNA, with a range of roughly 0.18 to 27.4 ug. An average of about 10 million reads for CD4+ cells and under 12 million reads for CD8+ cells was obtained from healthy donor samples.

Profiling of TCR beta VDJ combinations and CDR3 sequences used genomic DNA as the template. An Illumina HiSeq 2000 was the platform used for TCR repertoire sequencing. On the study's bioinformatics: Repertoire assessment relied on Simpson's diversity index, CDR3 size and DJ length profiles, and TRBV/TRBJ rearrangement plots. The most abundant DNA sequence in the deep sequencing data was taken as the immunodominant clone. CDR3 amino acid sequences were checked for sharing across subjects and were also compared against the VDJdb database and published repertoires. TCRdb reworked the public reads: Q25 trimming with fastp, MiXCR clone assembly, productive beta chains retained. Rows with a matching CDR3 protein are joined into one entry that keeps the most common DNA and genes. These V and J calls are TCRdb output, not the study's own analysis. The table for this sample lists about 180,000 distinct CDR3 sequences; less than 55% of them were counted only once. The ten largest account for approximately 2.9% of the sample.

Study-level results and caveats: Approximately 27 CD8+ CDR3 sequences were found in both patients and controls but appeared to be highly expressed in patients and within the immunodominant clones of the patients. CD8+ Simpson's diversity did not differ significantly between patients and healthy controls (P=0.060).

The material sequenced was sorted CD4+, CD8+, or CD8+CD57+ T cells (not recorded which) from PBMCs. This chain joins TRBV5-6 to TRBJ1-6, with no D gene named confidently. This clonotype was sampled from a human donor in good health. The CDR3 loop reads CASSFQKSSSYNSPLHV. The nucleotide sequence is given as TGTGCCAGCAGCTTCCAGAAATCTTCCTCCTATAATTCACCCCTCCACGTT.